The present entry profiles one T cell receptor beta chain with its context. This sample is drawn from a study of blood T cell repertoires in COVID-19. Across the study: There were acute and convalescent COVID-19 samples, and they came from the United States, Italy and Spain. Nucleic acid was either cDNA or gDNA, and it came from T cells, B-cell-depleted T cells, or PBMCs.

The V gene's germline CDR1 is LGHNA and CDR2 YSLEER. V was cut by 4 bases and J by 7 bases, with 20 bases left in between. The CDR3 contains 17 residues. TCRdb's copy holds only in-frame clones and misses some; the assay was immunoSEQ multiplex PCR. The table lists 450,000 to 500,000 clones, approximately 83% of them singletons. The sequence was obtained from a human donor in a cohort sampled during active COVID-19. V and J are TRBV4-3 and TRBJ1-6, with TRBD1 as a possible D gene (5 bases). The sequencing sample was made of peripheral blood. Here the CDR3 reads CASSPRVGGGNNSPLHF. The CDR3 nucleotides read TGCGCCAGCAGCCCCCGCGTGGGCGGGGGGAACAATTCACCCCTCCACTTT.